This T cell receptor beta chain appears in the sequencing data of a study of blood T cell repertoires in COVID-19. CDR3 length: 15 amino acids. Germline V gene lookup returns CDR1 LNHDA and CDR2 SQIVND (reference sequence). V shed 5 bases and J 6 bases; nucleotides not matched to a gene: 9. Method: immunoSEQ multiplex PCR; TCRdb's copy keeps in-frame clones and lacks some. The profile shows hundreds of thousands of clones, around nine tenths of them singletons. The clonotype comes from a man aged 70-80 years with acute or convalescent COVID-19. Sample: peripheral blood. V usage is TRBV19 and J usage is TRBJ1-2; 10 nucleotides match TRBD1. The CDR3 region is CASSADRGGYDGYTF. CDR3 in DNA: TGTGCCAGTAGTGCGGACAGGGGGGGCTATGATGGCTACACCTTC.